The text below deals with one T cell receptor (beta chain). Its antigen is as yet unknown. This sample is part of a study of OX40 agonist ivuxolimab in advanced cancers. The study's findings and limits: Several nonresponders also turned out to have low normalized T-cell clonal expansion.

Assay used: immunoSEQ multiplex PCR; TCRdb lists only in-frame clones, some missing. The table shows about 25,000 clones, with 80% to 90% occurring only once. This CDR3 comprises 12 residues. Germline V CDR1 and CDR2: SGHRS, YFSETQ. V lost 3 bases and J lost 6, with 6 bases in between. Specimen: CD4+ or CD8+ T cells sorted from blood, collected in a trial of the OX40 agonist ivuxolimab. The receptor was derived from an adult with an advanced solid tumor such as melanoma, head and neck, liver or kidney cancer. The chain recombines TRBV5-1 with TRBJ2-2; D is possibly TRBD1 (6 bases). This CDR3 reads CASSSGAGELFF. CDR3 sequence (DNA): TGCGCCAGCAGCTCAGGGGCCGGGGAGCTGTTTTTT.